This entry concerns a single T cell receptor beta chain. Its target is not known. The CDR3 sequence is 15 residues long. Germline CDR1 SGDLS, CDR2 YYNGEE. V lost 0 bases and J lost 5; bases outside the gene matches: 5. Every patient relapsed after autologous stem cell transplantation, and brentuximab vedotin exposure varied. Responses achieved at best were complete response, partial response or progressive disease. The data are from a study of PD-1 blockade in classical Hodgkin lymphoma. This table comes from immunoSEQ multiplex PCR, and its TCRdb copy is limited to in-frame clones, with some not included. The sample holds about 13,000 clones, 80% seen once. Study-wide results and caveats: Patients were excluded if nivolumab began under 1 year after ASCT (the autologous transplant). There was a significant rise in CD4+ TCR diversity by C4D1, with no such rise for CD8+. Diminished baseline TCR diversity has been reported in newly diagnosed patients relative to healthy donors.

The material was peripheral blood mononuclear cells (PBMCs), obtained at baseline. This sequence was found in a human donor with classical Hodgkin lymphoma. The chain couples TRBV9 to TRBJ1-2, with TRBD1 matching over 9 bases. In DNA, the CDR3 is TGTGCCAGCAGCGTAGAGGGGACAGGGCCTTATGGCTACACCTTC. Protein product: CASSVEGTGPYGYTF.